The following is a T cell receptor beta chain sequence with its context. Its specificity is unknown. The record originates from a study of cytomegalovirus exposure and HLA in healthy donors. At the level of the study: The study placed approximately 78% of its 398 genotyped donors in the Caucasian-associated ancestry cluster.

Study-wide results and limits: With further analysis later on, most CMV-associated TCR beta chains appeared HLA-restricted.

Amplification used 60 Vbeta primers and 13 Jbeta primers. In the original workflow: About 12 million shared chains were among the 60 million to 80 million unique TCR beta chains that a later analysis counted. Using immunoSEQ multiplex PCR, the repertoire was profiled, and TCRdb retains in-frame clones only, with some absent. V and J calls and clone size come straight from that table; D and trimming were deduced from the DNA. The table records 200,000 to 250,000 clones, 65% to 75% of them present only once. Nominally healthy donors provided the samples, though records likely missed some immune exposures. Between the trimmed V and J ends, which lost 0 bases and 4 bases, there was a span of 7 bases. The CDR3 has 13 amino acids. Germline V gene sequence: CDR1 ENHRY, CDR2 SYGVKD.

The sequence was collected from a woman aged 25 to 39 in good health and CMV-seronegative. The rearrangement links TRBV10-3 to TRBJ2-7, with TRBD1 as a possible D gene (5 bases). The sample consisted of PBMCs. DNA of the CDR3: TGTGCCATCAGTGAGTCGGCAGGGTACGAGCAGTACTTC. As protein: CAISESAGYEQYF.